These T cell receptor beta chains were read from a single sample in a study of blood T cell repertoires in COVID-19. Some clones are missing from TCRdb's copy, which holds only in-frame ones; the method was immunoSEQ multiplex PCR. The table lists 300,000 to 400,000 clones, more than 70% of them singletons. The specimen sequenced was peripheral blood. The receptors derive from a woman between 25 and 40 years old with COVID-19, enrolled during active disease. Both conserved end residues are part of each CDR3. The listing skips clone size in some rows; elsewhere it reads once, few, many or a size class.

len | abundance | v_gene | CDR3aa
14 | . | TRBV7-9 | CASSLAVEDEKLFF
14 | . | TRBV29-1 | CSVFGLAGAYEQYF
17 | . | TRBV3-1/TRBV3-2 | CASSQSRVSNSNQPQHF
17 | . | TRBV24-1 | CATSDTAGTGLTDTQYF
14 | . | TRBV4-3 | CASSQGLTVNEQFF
15 | . | TRBV4-1 | CASSPLGGLPNTQYF
15 | . | TRBV5-1 | CASSLVTGSLTEAFF
15 | . | TRBV20-1 | CSASGPRVAKNIQYF
15 | . | TRBV9 | CASSLGQRGATKQFF
14 | . | TRBV9 | CASSVDGVLTEAFF
18 | once | TRBV7-9 | CASSLAHLRDSRGETQYF
15 | . | TRBV11-3 | CASSLDRPSNTEAFF
14 | . | TRBV11-2 | CASSFLRGGEKLFF